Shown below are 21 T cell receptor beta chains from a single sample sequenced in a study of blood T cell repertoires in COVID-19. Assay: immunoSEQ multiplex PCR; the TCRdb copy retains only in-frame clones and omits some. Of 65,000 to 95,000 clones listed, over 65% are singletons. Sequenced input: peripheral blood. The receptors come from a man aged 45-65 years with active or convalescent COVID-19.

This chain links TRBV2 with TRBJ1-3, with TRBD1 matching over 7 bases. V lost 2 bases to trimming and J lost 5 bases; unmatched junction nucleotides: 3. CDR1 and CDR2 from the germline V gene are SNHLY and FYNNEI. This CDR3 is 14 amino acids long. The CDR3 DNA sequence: TGTGCCAGCAGTGAAAGGACAGGCCGAAACACCATATATTTT. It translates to CASSERTGRNTIYF.

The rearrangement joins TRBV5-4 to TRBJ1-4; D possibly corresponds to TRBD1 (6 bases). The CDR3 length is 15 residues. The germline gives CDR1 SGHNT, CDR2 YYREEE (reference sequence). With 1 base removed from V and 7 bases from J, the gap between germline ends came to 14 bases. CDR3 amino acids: CASSLRLEGGEKLFF. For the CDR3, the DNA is TGTGCCAGCAGCTTGAGGCTAGAAGGGGGTGAAAAACTGTTTTTT.

CDR3 in amino acids: CASSFSEGRGRSGYTF. The CDR3 DNA sequence: TGTGCCAGCAGCTTCTCTGAGGGCAGGGGGCGATCAGGCTACACCTTC. The chain couples TRBV7-8 to TRBJ1-2, with 8 bases aligning to TRBD1. This CDR3 comprises 16 residues. Germline CDR1 and CDR2: SGHVS and FQNEAQ. J lost 8 bases, V lost 3 bases, and 14 bases had no gene match.

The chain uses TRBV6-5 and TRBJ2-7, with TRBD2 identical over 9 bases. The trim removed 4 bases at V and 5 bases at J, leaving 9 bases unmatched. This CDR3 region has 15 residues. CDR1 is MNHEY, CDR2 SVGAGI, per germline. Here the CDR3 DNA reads TGTGCCAGCAGTTTGTCTTGGACTAGCGTCCACGAGCAGTACTTC. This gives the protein CASSLSWTSVHEQYF.

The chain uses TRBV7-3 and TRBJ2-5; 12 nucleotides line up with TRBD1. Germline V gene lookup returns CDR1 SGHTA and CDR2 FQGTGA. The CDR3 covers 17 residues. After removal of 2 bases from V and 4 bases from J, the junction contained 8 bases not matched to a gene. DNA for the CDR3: TGTGCCAGCAGCTTAGTGGGGACAGGGGGCGGAGGAGAGACCCAGTACTTC. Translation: CASSLVGTGGGGETQYF.

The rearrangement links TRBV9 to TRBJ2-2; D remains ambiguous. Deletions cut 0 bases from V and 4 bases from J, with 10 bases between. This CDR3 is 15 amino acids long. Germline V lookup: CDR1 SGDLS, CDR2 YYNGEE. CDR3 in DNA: TGTGCCAGCAGCGTAGGGCCGCCGGGCACCGGGGAGCTGTTTTTT. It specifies CASSVGPPGTGELFF. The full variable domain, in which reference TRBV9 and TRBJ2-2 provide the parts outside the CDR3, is DSGVTQTPKHLITATGQRVTLRCSPRSGDLSVYWYQQSLDQGLQFLIQYYNGEERAKGNILERFSAQQFPDLHSELNLSSLELGDSALYFCASSVGPPGTGELFFGEGSRLTVL.

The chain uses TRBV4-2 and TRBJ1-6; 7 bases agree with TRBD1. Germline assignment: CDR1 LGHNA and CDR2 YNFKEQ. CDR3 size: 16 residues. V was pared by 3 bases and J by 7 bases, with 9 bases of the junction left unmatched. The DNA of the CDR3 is TGTGCCAGCAGCCAGAGGGGTGACAGGGAGAATTCACCCCTCCACTTT. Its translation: CASSQRGDRENSPLHF.

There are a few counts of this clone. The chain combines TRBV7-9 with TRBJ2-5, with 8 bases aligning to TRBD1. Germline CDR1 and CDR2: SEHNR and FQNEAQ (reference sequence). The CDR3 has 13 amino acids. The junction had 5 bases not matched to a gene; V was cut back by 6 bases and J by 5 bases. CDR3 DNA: TGTGCCAGCAGTTTCAGGGGGCTGGAGACCCAGTACTTC. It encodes CASSFRGLETQYF.

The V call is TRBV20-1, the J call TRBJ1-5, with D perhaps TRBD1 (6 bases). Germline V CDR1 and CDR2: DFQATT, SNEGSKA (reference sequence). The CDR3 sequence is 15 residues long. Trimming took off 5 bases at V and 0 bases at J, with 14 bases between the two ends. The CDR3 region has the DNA TGCAGTGCTCGTGACAGGATGTATAGCAATCAGCCCCAGCATTTT. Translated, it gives CSARDRMYSNQPQHF.

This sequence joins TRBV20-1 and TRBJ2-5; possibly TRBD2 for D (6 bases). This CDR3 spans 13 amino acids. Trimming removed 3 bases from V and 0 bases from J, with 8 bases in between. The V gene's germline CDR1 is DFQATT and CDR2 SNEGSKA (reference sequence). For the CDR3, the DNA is TGCAGTGCTAGTAGCGGTTACCAAGAGACCCAGTACTTC. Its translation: CSASSGYQETQYF.

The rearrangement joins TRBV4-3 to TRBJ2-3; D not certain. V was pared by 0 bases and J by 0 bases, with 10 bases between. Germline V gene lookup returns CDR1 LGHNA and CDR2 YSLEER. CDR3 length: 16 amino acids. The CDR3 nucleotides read TGCGCCAGCAGCCAAGAATGGAGAGGAAGCACAGATACGCAGTATTTT. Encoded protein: CASSQEWRGSTDTQYF.

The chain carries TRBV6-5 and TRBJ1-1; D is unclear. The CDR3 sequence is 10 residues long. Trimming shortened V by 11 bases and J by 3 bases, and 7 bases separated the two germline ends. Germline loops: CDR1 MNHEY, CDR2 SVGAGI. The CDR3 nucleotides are TGTGCCGGAGGAGACACTGAAGCTTTCTTT. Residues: CAGGDTEAFF.

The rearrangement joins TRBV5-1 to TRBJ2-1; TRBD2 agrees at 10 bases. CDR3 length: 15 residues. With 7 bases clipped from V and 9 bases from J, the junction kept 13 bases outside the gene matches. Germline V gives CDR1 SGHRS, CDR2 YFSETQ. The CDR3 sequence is CASAIGGSGGTEQFF. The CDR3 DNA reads TGCGCCAGCGCCATAGGGGGTAGCGGGGGGACTGAGCAGTTCTTC.

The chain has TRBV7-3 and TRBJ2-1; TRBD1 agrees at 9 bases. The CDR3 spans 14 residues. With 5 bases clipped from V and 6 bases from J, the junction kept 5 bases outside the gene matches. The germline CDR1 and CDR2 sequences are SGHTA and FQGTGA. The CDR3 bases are TGTGCCAGCAGCCGGGGACAGGGTCCCAATGAGCAGTTCTTC. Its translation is CASSRGQGPNEQFF.

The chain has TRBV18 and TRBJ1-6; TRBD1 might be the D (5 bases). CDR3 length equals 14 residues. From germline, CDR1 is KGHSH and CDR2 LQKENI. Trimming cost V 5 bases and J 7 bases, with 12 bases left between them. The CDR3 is CASSAREGNSPLHF. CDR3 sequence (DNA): TGTGCCAGCTCAGCACGGGAGGGGAATTCACCCCTCCACTTT.

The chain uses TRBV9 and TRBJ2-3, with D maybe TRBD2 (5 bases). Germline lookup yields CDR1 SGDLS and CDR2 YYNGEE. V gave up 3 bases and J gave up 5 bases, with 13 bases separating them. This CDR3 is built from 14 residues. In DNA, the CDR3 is TGTGCCAGCAGCGCAGGACTGGGCGAAGATACGCAGTATTTT. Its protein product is CASSAGLGEDTQYF.

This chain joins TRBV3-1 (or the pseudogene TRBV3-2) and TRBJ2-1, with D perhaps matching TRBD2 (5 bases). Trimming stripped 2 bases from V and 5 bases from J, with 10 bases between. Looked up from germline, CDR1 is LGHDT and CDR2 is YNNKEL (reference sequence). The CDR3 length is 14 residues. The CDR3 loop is CASSQRTGNNEQFF. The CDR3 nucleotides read TGTGCCAGCAGCCAAAGGACTGGGAACAATGAGCAGTTCTTC.

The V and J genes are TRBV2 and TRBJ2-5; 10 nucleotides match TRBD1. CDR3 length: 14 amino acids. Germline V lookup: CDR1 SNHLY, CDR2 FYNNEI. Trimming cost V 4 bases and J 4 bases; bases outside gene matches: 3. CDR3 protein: CASSVDRGRETQYF. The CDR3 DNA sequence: TGTGCCAGCAGTGTGGACAGGGGGAGAGAGACCCAGTACTTC.

The CDR3 is CASSAETGGDGYTF. CDR3 in DNA: TGTGCCAGCAGCGCCGAGACAGGGGGCGATGGCTACACCTTC. The chain has TRBV7-3 and TRBJ1-2; the match to TRBD1 covers 10 bases. The length of the CDR3 is 14 residues. CDR1 is SGHTA, CDR2 FQGTGA, per germline. The V gene end was trimmed by 5 bases and the J gene end by 6 bases; junction bases not matched to a gene: 6. Full variable domain (rest looked up from reference TRBV7-3 and TRBJ1-2): GAGVSQTPSNKVTEKGKYVELRCDPISGHTALYWYRQSLGQGPEFLIYFQGTGAADDSGLPNDRFFAVRPEGSVSTLKIQRTERGDSAVYLCASSAETGGDGYTFGSGTRLTVV.

This CDR3 reads CAISGQGREDTQYF. Written as DNA, the CDR3 is TGTGCCATCAGTGGACAGGGACGGGAAGATACGCAGTATTTT. The chain combines TRBV10-3 with TRBJ2-3; 7 bases match TRBD1. The V gene's germline CDR1 is ENHRY and CDR2 SYGVKD. The J segment lost 5 bases and the V segment lost 4 bases, leaving 6 bases of the junction unmatched. This CDR3 has 14 amino acids.

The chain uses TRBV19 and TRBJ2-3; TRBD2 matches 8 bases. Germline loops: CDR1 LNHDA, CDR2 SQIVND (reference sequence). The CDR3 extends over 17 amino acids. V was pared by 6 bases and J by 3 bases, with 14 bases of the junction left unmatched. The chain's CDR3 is CASRTAGGPNRTDTQYF. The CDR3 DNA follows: TGTGCCAGTAGAACCGCGGGGGGACCTAATAGAACAGATACGCAGTATTTT.